The subject of this entry is one T cell receptor (beta chain). Its antigen is currently unknown. The data were taken from a study of beta chain features in type 1 diabetes. Study-wide results and limits: At VDJ recombination sites, type 1 diabetes patients had fewer insertions and more deleted nucleotides.

V gave up 2 bases and J gave up 3 bases; unmatched junction bases: 6. Germline V gene lookup returns CDR1 SGHTA and CDR2 FQGTGA. This CDR3 is built from 16 residues. Expressed TCRB transcripts were sequenced, since all the RNA that had been isolated was reverse transcribed. Repertoires were generated with immunoSEQ multiplex PCR, while TCRdb's copy carries only in-frame clones and drops some. In the table there are tens of thousands of clones, around a third of which are singletons. The chain employs TRBV7-3 and TRBJ2-3, with 9 bases matching TRBD2. The sequence was collected from a woman younger than 30 in good health. Sequenced material: stem cell memory CD4+ T cells from blood. The CDR3 region is CASSLGAGGPTDTQYF. CDR3 coding DNA: TGTGCCAGCAGCTTAGGGGCGGGGGGGCCGACAGATACGCAGTATTTT.